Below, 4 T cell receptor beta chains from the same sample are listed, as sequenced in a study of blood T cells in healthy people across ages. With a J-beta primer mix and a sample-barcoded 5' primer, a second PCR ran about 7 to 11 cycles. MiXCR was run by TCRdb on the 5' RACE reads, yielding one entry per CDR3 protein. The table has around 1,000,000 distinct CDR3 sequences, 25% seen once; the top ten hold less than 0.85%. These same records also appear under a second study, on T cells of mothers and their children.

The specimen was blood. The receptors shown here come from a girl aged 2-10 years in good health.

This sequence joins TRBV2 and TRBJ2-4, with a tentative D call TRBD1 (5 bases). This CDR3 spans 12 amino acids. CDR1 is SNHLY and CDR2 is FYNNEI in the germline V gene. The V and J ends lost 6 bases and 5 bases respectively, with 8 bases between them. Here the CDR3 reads CASSDRENIQYF. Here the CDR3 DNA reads TGTGCCAGCAGCGACAGAGAAAACATTCAGTACTTC.

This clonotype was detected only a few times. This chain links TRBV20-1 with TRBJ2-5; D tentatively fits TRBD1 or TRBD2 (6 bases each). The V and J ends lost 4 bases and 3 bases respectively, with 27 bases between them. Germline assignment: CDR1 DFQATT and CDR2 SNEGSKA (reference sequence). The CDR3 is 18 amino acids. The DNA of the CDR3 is TGCAGTGCTATTTCTTGGGACTCATTAACTACAGGGAAAGAGACCCAGTACTTC. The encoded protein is CSAISWDSLTTGKETQYF.

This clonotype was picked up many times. CDR3 region: CASRTGTGDHEQYF. DNA of the CDR3: TGTGCCAGCAGAACCGGGACAGGGGACCACGAGCAGTACTTC. This sequence joins TRBV2 and TRBJ2-5; TRBD1 agrees at 10 bases. The DNA end is more similar to TRBJ2-7, so the J call may be wrong. Germline assignment: CDR1 SNHLY and CDR2 FYNNEI. This CDR3 region has 14 residues.

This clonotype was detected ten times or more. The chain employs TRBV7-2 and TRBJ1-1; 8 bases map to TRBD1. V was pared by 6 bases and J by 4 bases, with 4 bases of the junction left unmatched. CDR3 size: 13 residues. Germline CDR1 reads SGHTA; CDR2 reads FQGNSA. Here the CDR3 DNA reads TGTGCCAGCAGAGGAACAGGGGGCACTGAAGCTTTCTTT. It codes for CASRGTGGTEAFF. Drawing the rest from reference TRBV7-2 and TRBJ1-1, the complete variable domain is GAGVSQSPSNKVTEKGKDVELRCDPISGHTALYWYRQSLGQGLEFLIYFQGNSAPDKSGLPSDRFSAERTGGSVSTLTIQRTQQEDSAVYLCASRGTGGTEAFFGQGTRLTVV.